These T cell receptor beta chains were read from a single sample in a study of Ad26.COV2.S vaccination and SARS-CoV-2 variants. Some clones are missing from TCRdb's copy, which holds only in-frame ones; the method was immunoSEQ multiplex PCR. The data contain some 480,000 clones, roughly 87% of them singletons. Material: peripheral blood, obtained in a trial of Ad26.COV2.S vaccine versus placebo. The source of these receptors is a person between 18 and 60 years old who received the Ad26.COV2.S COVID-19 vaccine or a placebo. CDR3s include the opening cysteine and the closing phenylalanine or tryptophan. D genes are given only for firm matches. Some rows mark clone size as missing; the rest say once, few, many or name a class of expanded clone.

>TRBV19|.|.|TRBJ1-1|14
TGTGCCAGTAGTATGGGACTGGGGGACACTGAAGCTTTCTTT
CASSMGLGDTEAFF
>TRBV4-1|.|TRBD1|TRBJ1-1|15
TGCGCCAGCAGCCCCGGACAGGGCTGGGGCACTGAAGCTTTCTTT
CASSPGQGWGTEAFF
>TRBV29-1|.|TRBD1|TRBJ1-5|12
TGCAGCGTTGGGGACAGGGGAGAGCCCCAGCATTTT
CSVGDRGEPQHF
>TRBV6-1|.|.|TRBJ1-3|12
TGTGCCAGCAGTGAAGCAGGGGGGTCTCCATATTTT
CASSEAGGSPYF
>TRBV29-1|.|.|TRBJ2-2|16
TGCAGCGCTGACAACCGGGCAGGAGGGAACACCGGGGAGCTGTTTTTT
CSADNRAGGNTGELFF
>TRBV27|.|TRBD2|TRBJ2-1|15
TGTGCCAGCAGTTTACGACTAGCGGGAGATGATGAGCAGTTCTTC
CASSLRLAGDDEQFF
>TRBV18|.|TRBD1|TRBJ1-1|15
TGTGCCAGCTCACCCATCGACAGGGTTAACACTGAAGCTTTCTTT
CASSPIDRVNTEAFF
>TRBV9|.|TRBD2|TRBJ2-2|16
TGTGCCAGCAGCGTAGTTCCTAGCGGGAGCACCGGGGAGCTGTTTTTT
CASSVVPSGSTGELFF
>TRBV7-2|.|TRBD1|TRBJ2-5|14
TGTGCCAGCAGCTTAGGACAGGGGTGGGAGACCCAGTACTTC
CASSLGQGWETQYF
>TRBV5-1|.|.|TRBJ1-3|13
TGCGCCAGCAGCGAGGGGATTGGAAACACCATATATTTT
CASSEGIGNTIYF
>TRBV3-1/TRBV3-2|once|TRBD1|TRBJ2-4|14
TGTGCCAGCAGCCAGACAGGGACCCTAAACATTCAGTACTTC
CASSQTGTLNIQYF
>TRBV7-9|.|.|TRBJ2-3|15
TGTGCCAGCAGCCCTCTTCGAGGTAGCACAGATACGCAGTATTTT
CASSPLRGSTDTQYF
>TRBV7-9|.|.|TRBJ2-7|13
TGTGCCAGCAGCTTAGTTGGTTACTACGAGCAGTACTTC
CASSLVGYYEQYF
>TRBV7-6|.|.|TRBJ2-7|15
TGTGCCAGCAGTCCAGTGGGACGGGGAGTTCGCGAGCAGTACTTC
CASSPVGRGVREQYF
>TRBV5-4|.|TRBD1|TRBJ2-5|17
TGTGCCAGCAACAAGGGTAGAGGTGACAGGGGACAAGAGACCCAGTACTTC
CASNKGRGDRGQETQYF